The source of this T cell receptor (beta chain) is a study of OX40 agonist ivuxolimab in advanced cancers. Notes on the study in general: There was clonal expansion of CD4+ and CD8+ blood T cells by week 6 at 0.1 to 3.0 mg/kg. There were, on average, more expanded clones in CD8+ T cells than in CD4+.

V shed 3 bases, J shed 4 bases, and the junction held 6 bases outside the gene matches. The CDR3 runs to 14 residues. Germline V gene data show CDR1 as SQVTM and CDR2 as ANQGSEA. Repertoires were generated with immunoSEQ multiplex PCR, while TCRdb's copy carries only in-frame clones and drops some. The table shows 70,000 or so clones, with approximately 81% occurring only once. Worth noting for this clone: Its antigen is undetermined.

Autoimmune disease history or systemic immunosuppression excluded patients. Blood got drawn at baseline, again on cycle 4 day 1, and then on cycle 7 day 1. The input for sequencing was CD4+ or CD8+ T cells sorted from blood, taken in a trial of the OX40 agonist ivuxolimab. The chain has TRBV29-1 and TRBJ2-1, with 7 bases that match TRBD1. The TCR was taken from an adult with an advanced solid tumor such as melanoma, head and neck, liver or kidney cancer. The CDR3 region has the DNA TGCAGCGTTGATACGACAGGGATGTACAATGAGCAGTTCTTC. It translates to CSVDTTGMYNEQFF.